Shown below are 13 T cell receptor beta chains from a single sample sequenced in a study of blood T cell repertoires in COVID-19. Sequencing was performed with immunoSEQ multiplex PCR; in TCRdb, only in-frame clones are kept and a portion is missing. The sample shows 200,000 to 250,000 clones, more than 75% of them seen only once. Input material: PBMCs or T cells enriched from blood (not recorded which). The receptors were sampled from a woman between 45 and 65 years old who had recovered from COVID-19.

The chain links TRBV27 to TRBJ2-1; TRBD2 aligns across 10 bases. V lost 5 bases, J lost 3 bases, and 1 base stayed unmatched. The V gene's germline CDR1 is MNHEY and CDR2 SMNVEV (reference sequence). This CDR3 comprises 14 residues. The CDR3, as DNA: TGTGCCAGCAGTCGGACTAGCGGCTACAATGAGCAGTTCTTC. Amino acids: CASSRTSGYNEQFF.

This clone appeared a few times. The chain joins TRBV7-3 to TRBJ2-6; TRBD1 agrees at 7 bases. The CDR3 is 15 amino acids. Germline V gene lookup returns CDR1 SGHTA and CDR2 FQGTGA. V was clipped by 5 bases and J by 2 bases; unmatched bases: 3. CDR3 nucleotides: TGTGCCAGCAGCCTCGGGACAGCTGGGGCCAACGTCCTGACTTTC. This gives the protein CASSLGTAGANVLTF.

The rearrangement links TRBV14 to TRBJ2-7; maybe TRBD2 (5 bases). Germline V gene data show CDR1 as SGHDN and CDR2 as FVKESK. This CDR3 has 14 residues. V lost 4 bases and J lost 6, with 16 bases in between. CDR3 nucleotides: TGTGCCAGCAGCCCAATAGGTGGGAGCCTCGAGCAGTACTTC. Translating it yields CASSPIGGSLEQYF.

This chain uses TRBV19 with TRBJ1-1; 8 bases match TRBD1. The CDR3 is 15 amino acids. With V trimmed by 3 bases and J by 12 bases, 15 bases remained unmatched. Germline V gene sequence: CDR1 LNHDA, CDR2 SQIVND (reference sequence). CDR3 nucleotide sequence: TGTGCCAGTAGTATTGGCAGGGGGCGTAAAGGAGGAACTTTCTTT. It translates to CASSIGRGRKGGTFF.

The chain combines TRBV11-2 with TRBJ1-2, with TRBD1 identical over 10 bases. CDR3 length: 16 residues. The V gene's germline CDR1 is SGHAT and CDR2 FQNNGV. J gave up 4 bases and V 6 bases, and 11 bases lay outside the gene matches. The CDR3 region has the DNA TGTGCCAGCAGAAAGCCCGGGACAGGGGCGCTCTATGGCTACACCTTC. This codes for CASRKPGTGALYGYTF.

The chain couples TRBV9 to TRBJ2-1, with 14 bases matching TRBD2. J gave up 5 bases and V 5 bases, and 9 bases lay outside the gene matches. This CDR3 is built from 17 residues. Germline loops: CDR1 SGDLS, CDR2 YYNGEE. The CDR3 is CASRRLAGGPGNNEQFF. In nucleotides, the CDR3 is TGTGCCAGCAGGCGACTAGCGGGAGGGCCAGGGAACAATGAGCAGTTCTTC.

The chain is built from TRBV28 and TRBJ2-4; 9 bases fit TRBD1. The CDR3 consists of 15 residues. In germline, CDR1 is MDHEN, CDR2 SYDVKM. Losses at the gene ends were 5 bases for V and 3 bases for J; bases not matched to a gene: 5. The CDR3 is CASSQTTGGKNIQYF. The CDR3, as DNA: TGTGCCAGCAGTCAAACGACAGGGGGCAAAAACATTCAGTACTTC.

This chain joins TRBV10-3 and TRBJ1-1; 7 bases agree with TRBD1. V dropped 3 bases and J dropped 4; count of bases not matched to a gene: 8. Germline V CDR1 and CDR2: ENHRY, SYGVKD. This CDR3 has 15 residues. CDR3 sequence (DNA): TGTGCCATCAGTGAAAAGACAGGGTCCGGCACTGAAGCTTTCTTT. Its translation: CAISEKTGSGTEAFF.

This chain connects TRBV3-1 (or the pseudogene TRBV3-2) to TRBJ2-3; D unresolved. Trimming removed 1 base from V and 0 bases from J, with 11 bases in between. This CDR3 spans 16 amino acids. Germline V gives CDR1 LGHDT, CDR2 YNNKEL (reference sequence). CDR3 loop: CASSQGYQASTDTQYF. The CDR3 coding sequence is TGTGCCAGCAGCCAAGGGTACCAGGCTAGCACAGATACGCAGTATTTT.

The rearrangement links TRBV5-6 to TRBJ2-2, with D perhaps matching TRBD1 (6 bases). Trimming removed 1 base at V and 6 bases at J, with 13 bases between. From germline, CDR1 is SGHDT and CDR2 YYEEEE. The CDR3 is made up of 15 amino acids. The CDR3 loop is CASSLWQGSAGELFF. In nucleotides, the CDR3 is TGTGCCAGCAGCTTGTGGCAGGGGTCGGCCGGGGAGCTGTTTTTT.

In nucleotides, the CDR3 is TGTGCCAGCAGCGGGCGCCGGTCCACTGAAGCTTTCTTT. It codes for CASSGRRSTEAFF. The chain employs TRBV11-1 and TRBJ1-1; no firm D call. Per the germline V gene, CDR1 is SGHAT and CDR2 is FQDESV (reference sequence). The CDR3 covers 13 residues. The V end lost 5 bases, the J end lost 4 bases, and 11 bases lay between the germline ends.

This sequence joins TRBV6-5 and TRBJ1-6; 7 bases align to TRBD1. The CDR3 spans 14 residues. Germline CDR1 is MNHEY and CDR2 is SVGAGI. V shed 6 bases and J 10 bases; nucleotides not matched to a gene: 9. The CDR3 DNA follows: TGTGCCAGCAGCGTGGACAGGTTGAGATCACCCCTCCACTTT. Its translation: CASSVDRLRSPLHF.

The CDR3 DNA sequence: TGTGCCAGCTCACCAAGGACATCGCTTAGCTACGAGCAGTACTTC. It translates to CASSPRTSLSYEQYF. The rearrangement uses TRBV18 and TRBJ2-7; tentative D call: TRBD1 (5 bases). Germline lookup yields CDR1 KGHSH and CDR2 LQKENI. This CDR3 has 15 residues. V was shortened by 2 bases and J by 3 bases, with 14 bases between the two germline ends. Drawing the rest from reference TRBV18 and TRBJ2-7, the complete variable domain is NAGVMQNPRHLVRRRGQEARLRCSPMKGHSHVYWYRQLPEEGLKFMVYLQKENIIDESGMPKERFSAEFPKEGPSILRIQQVVRGDSAAYFCASSPRTSLSYEQYFGPGTRLTVT.